The sequence of this T cell receptor (beta chain) was determined in a study of cytomegalovirus exposure and HLA in healthy donors. Study background: Among the roughly 430 genotyped donors, 81% were placed in the Caucasian-associated ancestry cluster. Findings and caveats of the study: A later analysis found TCR association rates differed by HLA locus, highest for DRB1 and lowest for HLA-C. In a later analysis, HLA-associated TCR beta chains were more clonally expanded than equally common others. Analysis was carried out at a later point, and it linked a missense DCLRE1C variant to TCR beta V- and J-gene trimming.

PCR amplification relied on 60 Vbeta primers (plus 13 Jbeta primers). Sequencing used immunoSEQ multiplex PCR; TCRdb keeps in-frame clones, though not all of them. The sample contains roughly 190,000 clones, 80% to 90% of which appear only once. This CDR3 has 14 amino acids. CDR1 SNHLY and CDR2 FYNNEI come from the germline V gene. The V end lost 4 bases, the J end lost 2 bases, and 9 bases lay between the germline ends. A word on this clone: As yet, its antigen is unknown.

Sequencing was performed on PBMCs. The TCR originated in a man between 25 and 39 years old in good health and CMV-seronegative. The chain joins TRBV2 to TRBJ1-3; D possibly corresponds to TRBD1 (6 bases). CDR3 coding DNA: TGTGCCAGCAGTGGGGGGGGCACTGGAAACACCATATATTTT. Protein product: CASSGGGTGNTIYF.